Sequencing of this T cell receptor beta chain was carried out in a study of T-cell reconstitution after alpha-beta-depleted transplantation in children. General study points: The study traced high day-60 TCRbeta diversity in some patients to surviving recipient T cells and thymic progenitors. Approximately two months post-transplant, alpha-beta T cells reportedly originated from several hundred expanded graft clones.

Preparation of the TCRbeta library was carried out with unique molecular identifiers. Each CDR3 protein is one row after TCRdb ran MiXCR on the PCR reads. The table shows 400,000 to 450,000 distinct CDR3 sequences, with approximately 41% occurring only once. In the case of this clonotype: Its antigen is not known.

This CDR3 has 15 residues. Germline V gene lookup returns CDR1 SGHTA and CDR2 FQGNSA. V was pared by 1 base and J by 6 bases, with 16 bases between. The sequence was obtained from a girl aged 2 to 10 with aplastic anemia, due to receive a stem cell transplant. The chain is built from TRBV7-2 and TRBJ2-7, with a tentative D call TRBD2 (5 bases). Sequences were derived from PBMCs, sampled before TCRalphabeta/CD19-depleted stem cell transplant. The CDR3 coding sequence is TGTGCCAGCAGCTTAGGAGTGGCTAGCCCCGGCGAGCAGTACTTC. Its translation is CASSLGVASPGEQYF.